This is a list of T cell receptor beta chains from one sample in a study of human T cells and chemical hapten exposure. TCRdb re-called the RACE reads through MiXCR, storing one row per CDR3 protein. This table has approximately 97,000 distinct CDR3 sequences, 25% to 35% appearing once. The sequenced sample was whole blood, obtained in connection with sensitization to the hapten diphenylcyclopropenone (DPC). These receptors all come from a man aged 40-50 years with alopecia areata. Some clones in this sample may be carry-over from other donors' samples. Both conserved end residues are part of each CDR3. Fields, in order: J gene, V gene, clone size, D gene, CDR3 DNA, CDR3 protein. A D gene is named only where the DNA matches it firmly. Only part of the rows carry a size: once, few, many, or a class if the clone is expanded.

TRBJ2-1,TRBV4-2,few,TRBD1,TGTGCCAGCAGCCCGGCAGGGGGACAAGACAATGAGCAGTTCTTC,CASSPAGGQDNEQFF
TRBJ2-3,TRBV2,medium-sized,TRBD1,TGTGCCAGCAACGGACAGGGGCTCACAGATACGCAGTATTTT,CASNGQGLTDTQYF
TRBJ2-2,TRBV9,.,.,TGTGCCAGCAGCGTAGCTAAAAAAGGCGTCACCGGGGAGCTGTTTTTT,CASSVAKKGVTGELFF
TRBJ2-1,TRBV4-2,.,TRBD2,TGTGCCAGCAGCCAAGAGGGTTACGGCGGGAGCTACTACAATGAGCAGTTCTTC,CASSQEGYGGSYYNEQFF
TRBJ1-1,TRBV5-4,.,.,TGTGCCAGCAGCTTGGCAGTTAGTAATGAAGCTTTCTTT,CASSLAVSNEAFF
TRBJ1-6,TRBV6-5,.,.,TGTGCCAGCAGTTACTCTGTCGCGGCCTTGGGACCCCTCCACTTT,CASSYSVAALGPLHF
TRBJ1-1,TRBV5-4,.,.,TGTGCCAGCAGCTTGGTTGGGGGGCTGAGCACTGAAGCTTTCTTT,CASSLVGGLSTEAFF
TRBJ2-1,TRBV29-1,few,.,TGCAGCTGGGTAGGGTTTCTGGGTAATGAGCAGTTCTTC,CSWVGFLGNEQFF
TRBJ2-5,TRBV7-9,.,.,TGTGCCAGCAGCTCTCAGGGATGTCAAGAGACCCAGTACTTC,CASSSQGCQETQYF
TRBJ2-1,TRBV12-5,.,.,TGTGCTAGTGGTTTGTGGGGGGACAATGAGCAGTTCTTC,CASGLWGDNEQFF
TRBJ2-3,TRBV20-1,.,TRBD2,TGCAGCCCAACTAGCGCTCACCCCACAGATACGCAGTATTTT,CSPTSAHPTDTQYF
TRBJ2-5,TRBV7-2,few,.,TGTGCCAGCAGCTTAGTTGGGGGGCAGGGGCAAGAGACCCAGTACTTC,CASSLVGGQGQETQYF
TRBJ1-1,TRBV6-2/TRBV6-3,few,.,TGTGCCAGCATAGGTACCACTGAAGCTTTCTTT,CASIGTTEAFF
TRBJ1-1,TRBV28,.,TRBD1,TGTGCCAGCAGAGGGACAGTAAACACTGAAGCTTTCTTT,CASRGTVNTEAFF
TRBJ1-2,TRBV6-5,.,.,TGTGCCAGCAGTTACTCGATGTACAGGTTGGATGGCTACACCTTC,CASSYSMYRLDGYTF
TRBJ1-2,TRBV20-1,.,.,TGCAGTGCGCCGAACAGGGTCGATGGCTACACCTTC,CSAPNRVDGYTF
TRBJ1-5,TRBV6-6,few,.,TGTGCCAGCAGTTTATCCTGGAATCAGCCCCAGCATTTT,CASSLSWNQPQHF
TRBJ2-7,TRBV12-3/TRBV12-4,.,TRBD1,TGTGCCAGCAGCGGGACAGGAGAAGCCTACGAGCAGTACTTC,CASSGTGEAYEQYF
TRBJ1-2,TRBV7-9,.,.,TGTGCCAGCAGCTTAGCACGAGACGGGGGCTACACCTTC,CASSLARDGGYTF
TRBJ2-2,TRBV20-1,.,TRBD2,TGCAGTGCTAGAGATTCTAGCGGATACACCGGGGAGCTGTTTTTT,CSARDSSGYTGELFF
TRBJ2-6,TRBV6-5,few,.,TGTGCCAGCAGTTACTCCCGGGCCAACGTCCTGACTTTC,CASSYSRANVLTF
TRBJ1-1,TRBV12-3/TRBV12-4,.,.,TGTGCCAGCCTACCTGACGGGTTCGGGACTGAAGCTTTCTTT,CASLPDGFGTEAFF
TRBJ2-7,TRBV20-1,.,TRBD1,TGCAGTGCCCACGACAGGGTCTCAGGTAGCACCTACGAGCAGTACTTC,CSAHDRVSGSTYEQYF
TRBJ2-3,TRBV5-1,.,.,TGCGCCAGCAGCTTGACTGCTAGCTACTCTAGCACAGATACGCAGTATTTT,CASSLTASYSSTDTQYF
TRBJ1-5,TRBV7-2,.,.,TGTGCCAGCAGCTTAGCGGCAAGGGGGAATCAGCCCCAGCATTTT,CASSLAARGNQPQHF
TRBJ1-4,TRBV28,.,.,TGTGCCAGCAGCCGCGGGAGCGGACTTAATGAAAAACTGTTTTTT,CASSRGSGLNEKLFF